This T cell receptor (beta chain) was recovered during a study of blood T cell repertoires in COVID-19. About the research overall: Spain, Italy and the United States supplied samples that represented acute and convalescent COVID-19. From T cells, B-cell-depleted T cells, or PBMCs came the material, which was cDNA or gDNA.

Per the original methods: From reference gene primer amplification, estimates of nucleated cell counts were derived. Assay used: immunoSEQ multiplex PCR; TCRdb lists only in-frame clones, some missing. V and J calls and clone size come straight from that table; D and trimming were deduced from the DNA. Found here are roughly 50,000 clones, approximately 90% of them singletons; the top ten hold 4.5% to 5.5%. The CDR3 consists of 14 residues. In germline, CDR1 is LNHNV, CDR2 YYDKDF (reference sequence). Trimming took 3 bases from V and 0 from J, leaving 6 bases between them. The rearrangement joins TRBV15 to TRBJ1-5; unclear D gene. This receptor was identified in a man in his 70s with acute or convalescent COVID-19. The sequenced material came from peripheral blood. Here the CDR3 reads CATSRDYSNQPQHF. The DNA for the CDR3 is TGTGCCACCAGCAGGGACTATAGCAATCAGCCCCAGCATTTT.